Below, one TCR beta chain is given with its context. This sample is part of a study of ipilimumab plus nivolumab after autologous stem cell transplantation. With V trimmed by 2 bases and J by 3 bases, 2 bases remained unmatched. In germline, CDR1 is SGHVS, CDR2 FNYEAQ. The CDR3 is 15 amino acids. Produced via immunoSEQ multiplex PCR; TCRdb's table is partial and in-frame only. The profile shows 20,000 to 25,000 clones, 86% of them singletons. The chain carries TRBV7-6 and TRBJ1-4; TRBD1 matches 8 bases. Sequencing was performed on PBMCs, taken in a trial of ipilimumab plus nivolumab as post-transplant consolidation. The sequence came from a male donor with diffuse large B-cell lymphoma. CDR3 sequence reads: CASSLNRGSNEKLFF. CDR3 nucleotide sequence: TGTGCCAGCAGCTTAAACAGGGGGTCTAATGAAAAACTGTTTTTT. The whole variable domain, remainder taken from reference TRBV7-6 and TRBJ1-4, is GAGVSQSPRYKVTKRGQDVALRCDPISGHVSLYWYRQALGQGPEFLTYFNYEAQQDKSGLPNDRFSAERPEGSISTLTIQRTEQRDSAMYRCASSLNRGSNEKLFFGSGTQLSVL.